The clone carrying this TCR beta chain was seen once. What it recognizes is unknown. The entry originates in a study of T cells in narcolepsy. Overall study results and limits: Reportedly, autoreactive clonotypes were serially detected in patients' blood but not controls'.

Method: immunoSEQ multiplex PCR; TCRdb's copy keeps in-frame clones and lacks some. The sample lists around 30,000 clones; roughly 86% were seen once. The germline gives CDR1 MGHRA, CDR2 YSYEKL. The germline V and J ends were trimmed by 6 bases and 1 base, with 15 bases remaining between them. The CDR3 totals 15 residues. The V and J genes are TRBV4-1 and TRBJ1-1, with D tentatively TRBD1 (6 bases). The sequenced sample consisted of memory (CD45RA-) CD4+ T cells from blood. This TCR derives from a human donor in good health. The CDR3 DNA follows: TGCGCCAGCAGACTCGGTGGGGGGGCGAACACTGAAGCTTTCTTT. It is translated as CASRLGGGANTEAFF.